The entry below gives a single T cell receptor (beta chain) sequence along with its context. Antigen specificity is unknown. Germline V CDR1 and CDR2: LNHNV, YYDKDF (reference sequence). The CDR3 is 15 amino acids. Trimming stripped 0 bases from V and 5 bases from J, with 12 bases between. The run depth of the assay was deep. Generated by immunoSEQ multiplex PCR, the TCRdb table keeps only in-frame clones and is missing some. In the table there are around 700,000 clones, 60% to 80% of which are singletons. The data belong to a study of shared clonotypes between healthy human individuals. As for the study in general: CD8 memory received one plate per donor, CD8 naive two, CD4 memory three and CD4 naive three. Notes on the study in general: Naive subsets, compared against memory subsets, generally had larger estimated richness values. Sharing across a handful of donors was seen in 4% to 5.5% of naive CD4 clonotypes.

The clonotype originates from a woman aged 25 to 39 in good health. The rearrangement uses TRBV15 and TRBJ2-3; D is ambiguous. The sequenced sample was memory CD4+ T cells sorted from blood. Subset denoted: CD45RA-negative fraction. CDR3 sequence: CATSRDINTGDTQYF. The CDR3 region has the DNA TGTGCCACCAGCAGAGACATAAATACTGGAGATACGCAGTATTTT.